The TCR beta chain under discussion was sequenced for a study of identical twins. Overall study findings and caveats: Zero-insertion results could be subject to partial confounding by invariant MAIT and iNKT cells. With abundant cord blood beta clonotypes, insertions were fewer; memory repertoires showed no such pattern. Among beta out-of-frame sequences, excess sharing between twins appeared weaker. Out-of-frame TCR alpha sharing observed in monozygotic twins exceeded model estimates.

Details on this clonotype: The antigen is not known.

Germline-derived CDR1 and CDR2 are MDHEN and SYDVKM. CDR3 length: 13 residues. V shed 6 bases, J shed 3 bases, and the junction held 4 bases outside the gene matches. TCRdb re-called the 5' RACE reads through MiXCR, storing one row per CDR3 protein. The sample records 500,000 to 700,000 distinct CDR3 sequences, 7.1% being singletons. This same sample was also taken into another study, of yellow fever vaccine responses in identical twins.

This sequence joins TRBV28 and TRBJ2-7; 8 bases map to TRBD1. This receptor was taken from a woman aged 18-29 years in good health. Sequenced input: PBMCs. CDR3: CASRRTGLYEQYV. For the CDR3, the DNA is TGTGCCAGCAGAAGGACAGGGCTCTACGAGCAGTACGTC.